The 25 T cell receptor beta chains given below trace back to one sample, sequenced in a study of blood T cell repertoires in COVID-19. Using immunoSEQ multiplex PCR, the repertoire was profiled, and TCRdb retains in-frame clones only, with some absent. The table has approximately 110,000 clones, 92% seen once. Sequences were obtained from peripheral blood. All receptors come from a man aged 50 or older with COVID-19, enrolled during active disease.

The sample holds one count of this clone. The chain has TRBV4-1 and TRBJ2-1, with D unclear. Germline V gene sequence: CDR1 MGHRA, CDR2 YSYEKL. V dropped 0 bases and J dropped 5 bases, with 8 bases sitting between them. The CDR3 sequence is 14 residues long. The CDR3 nucleotides are TGCGCCAGCAGCCAAGAGTCGACAAACAATGAGCAGTTCTTC. Protein product: CASSQESTNNEQFF.

The chain is built from TRBV9 and TRBJ2-3, with TRBD2 matching over 10 bases. Germline-derived CDR1 and CDR2 are SGDLS and YYNGEE. V dropped 0 bases and J dropped 6; count of bases not matched to a gene: 10. The CDR3 loop spans 17 amino acids. CDR3 amino acids: CASSVATAGGPQDTQYF. CDR3 in DNA: TGTGCCAGCAGCGTAGCTACAGCGGGAGGGCCCCAGGATACGCAGTATTTT.

J is TRBJ2-1 and V is TRBV9, with 11 bases lining up with TRBD2. There are 17 residues in the CDR3. Germline trimming cut 0 bases from V and 8 bases from J; bases unmatched to any gene: 10. Germline V gene lookup returns CDR1 SGDLS and CDR2 YYNGEE. In nucleotides, the CDR3 is TGTGCCAGCAGCGTAGAGCGACTAGCGGGACTTCGGGATGAGCAGTTCTTC. It yields the protein CASSVERLAGLRDEQFF.

The rearrangement uses TRBV19 and TRBJ2-1, with TRBD1 matching over 7 bases. J gave up 8 bases and V 6 bases, and 4 bases lay outside the gene matches. CDR1 and CDR2 from the germline V gene are LNHDA and SQIVND (reference sequence). The CDR3 contains 12 residues. Here the CDR3 reads CASSDRVYEQFF. CDR3 coding DNA: TGTGCCAGTAGCGACAGGGTGTATGAGCAGTTCTTC.

This chain joins TRBV9 and TRBJ1-3, with unresolved D. Trimming took off 2 bases at V and 0 bases at J, with 9 bases between the two ends. Germline lookup yields CDR1 SGDLS and CDR2 YYNGEE. The CDR3 spans 15 residues. In nucleotides, the CDR3 is TGTGCCAGCAGCGTCGGTCTAAACTCTGGAAACACCATATATTTT. Protein sequence: CASSVGLNSGNTIYF.

The genes are TRBV28 and TRBJ2-4; TRBD1 might be the D (6 bases). The CDR3 consists of 12 residues. The ends were cut back, 6 bases at V and 6 bases at J, with 9 bases in the middle. Germline CDR1 reads MDHEN; CDR2 reads SYDVKM. CDR3 sequence reads: CASRLQGNIQYF. CDR3 coding DNA: TGTGCCAGCAGATTACAGGGAAACATTCAGTACTTC.

The chain has TRBV5-1 and TRBJ2-2, with a possible D match to TRBD2 (6 bases). Germline V gene lookup returns CDR1 SGHRS and CDR2 YFSETQ. V lost 4 bases and J lost 7, with 17 bases in between. The CDR3 consists of 15 residues. The CDR3 spells CASSGSGARGGELFF. The CDR3, as DNA: TGCGCCAGCAGCGGTTCGGGAGCCCGCGGCGGGGAGCTGTTTTTT.

The chain employs TRBV29-1 and TRBJ2-1; 9 positions match TRBD1. V shed 6 bases, J shed 6 bases, and the junction held 12 bases outside the gene matches. Per germline, CDR1 SQVTM and CDR2 ANQGSEA. This CDR3 has 15 amino acids. The CDR3 region is CSVQRGTGWSNEQFF. CDR3 DNA: TGCAGCGTCCAAAGAGGGACAGGGTGGTCCAATGAGCAGTTCTTC.

The V call is TRBV24-1, the J call TRBJ1-5; 7 positions match TRBD1. Looked up from germline, CDR1 is KGHDR and CDR2 is SFDVKD. The ends lost 2 bases at V and 2 bases at J; junction bases unmatched: 5. CDR3 length: 16 amino acids. CDR3 in DNA: TGTGCCACCAGTGATTCAGACAGGGATGGCAATCAGCCCCAGCATTTT. This translates into CATSDSDRDGNQPQHF.

This chain connects TRBV30 to TRBJ1-2; 7 bases agree with TRBD1. CDR3 size: 15 residues. Germline V gives CDR1 GTSNPN, CDR2 SVGIG (reference sequence). Trimming removed 6 bases from V and 7 bases from J; junction bases left unmatched: 17. CDR3 nucleotides: TGTGCCTGCAATAGACAGGGTTTCTCAGTCCTTGGCTACACCTTC. Amino acid sequence: CACNRQGFSVLGYTF.

The chain carries TRBV5-1 and TRBJ1-1; 11 nucleotides agree with TRBD1. CDR1 and CDR2 from the germline V gene are SGHRS and YFSETQ. The V and J ends lost 3 bases and 1 base, in that order; junction bases with no gene match: 14. The CDR3 covers 19 residues. The CDR3 spells CASSSLRTGGFGKNTEAFF. CDR3 nucleotides: TGCGCCAGCAGCTCACTTCGGACAGGGGGCTTTGGTAAGAACACTGAAGCTTTCTTT.

The chain joins TRBV7-9 to TRBJ2-1; weak D call: TRBD1 (6 bases). CDR3 length: 12 residues. Germline CDR1 reads SEHNR; CDR2 reads FQNEAQ (reference sequence). Deletions cut 3 bases from V and 14 bases from J, with 14 bases between. CDR3 DNA: TGTGCCAGCAGCTTTTGGGGGCGAGGGGAGTTCTTC. It translates to CASSFWGRGEFF.

The V call is TRBV6-6, the J call TRBJ2-5; D is undetermined. CDR3 length equals 13 residues. Trimming removed 5 bases at V and 5 bases at J, with 12 bases between. Germline V gene lookup returns CDR1 MNHNY and CDR2 SVGAGI (reference sequence). CDR3 protein: CASSGPGRETQYF. CDR3 nucleotide sequence: TGTGCCAGCAGTGGCCCAGGCCGGGAGACCCAGTACTTC.

In this sample, this clone turned up once. The genes are TRBV29-1 and TRBJ1-5; 7 bases are a match to TRBD1. The CDR3 is 13 residues long. With V trimmed by 1 base and J by 5 bases, 2 bases remained unmatched. Germline-derived CDR1 and CDR2 are SQVTM and ANQGSEA. CDR3: CSVEGTGDQPQHF. The CDR3 DNA follows: TGCAGCGTTGAAGGGACAGGCGATCAGCCCCAGCATTTT.

The J gene is TRBJ2-1, the V gene TRBV5-4, with 8 positions matching TRBD2. Germline CDR1 reads SGHNT; CDR2 reads YYREEE (reference sequence). The junction had 7 bases not matched to a gene; V was cut back by 0 bases and J by 2 bases. The CDR3 has 17 amino acids. The CDR3 nucleotides read TGTGCCAGCAGCTTGGATTTAGCGGGACACCCCTACAATGAGCAGTTCTTC. Translating it yields CASSLDLAGHPYNEQFF.

The chain employs TRBV14 and TRBJ2-5, with D unclear. The CDR3 runs 15 residues. The germline CDR1 and CDR2 sequences are SGHDN and FVKESK. The V end was cut by 2 bases, the J end by 2 bases, with 12 bases between. The CDR3: CASSQLSPGQETQYF. The CDR3 nucleotides read TGTGCCAGCAGCCAACTCTCGCCAGGTCAAGAGACCCAGTACTTC.

This clone was counted a single time. The chain carries TRBV27 and TRBJ2-5, with 14 bases lining up with TRBD2. CDR1 MNHEY and CDR2 SMNVEV come from the germline V gene (reference sequence). With V trimmed by 0 bases and J by 3 bases, 3 bases remained unmatched. This CDR3 spans 17 amino acids. In nucleotides, the CDR3 is TGTGCCAGCAGTTTATCGGTGGGACTAGCGGGAGAAGAGACCCAGTACTTC. Its translation is CASSLSVGLAGEETQYF.

This chain links TRBV15 with TRBJ2-5, with a possible D match to TRBD1 (5 bases). The germline V gene encodes CDR1 LNHNV and CDR2 YYDKDF (reference sequence). This CDR3 is 15 amino acids long. Deletions cut 4 bases from V and 1 base from J, with 13 bases between. CDR3: CATSKGADPQETQYF. The CDR3 DNA reads TGTGCCACCAGCAAAGGGGCCGATCCCCAAGAGACCCAGTACTTC.

V is TRBV28 and J is TRBJ2-3; 13 positions agree with TRBD2. V dropped 5 bases and J dropped 4; count of bases not matched to a gene: 12. This CDR3 is 18 amino acids long. Germline V gene sequence: CDR1 MDHEN, CDR2 SYDVKM. Here the CDR3 DNA reads TGTGCCAGCAGTCTTGGGGGACTAGCGGGATTGCTTGCAGATACGCAGTATTTT. Residues: CASSLGGLAGLLADTQYF.

The chain couples TRBV6-4 to TRBJ1-2; TRBD1 matches at 8 bases. V dropped 7 bases and J dropped 3; count of bases not matched to a gene: 4. Germline V gene sequence: CDR1 MRHNA, CDR2 SNTAGT. The length of the CDR3 is 13 residues. The DNA for the CDR3 is TGTGCCAGCACCTCAGGGGGCGACTATGGCTACACCTTC. It translates to CASTSGGDYGYTF.

The rearrangement links TRBV28 to TRBJ1-4, with D possibly TRBD1 on 5 matching bases. Trimming took 1 base from V and 8 from J, leaving 20 bases between them. This CDR3 has 17 amino acids. From germline, CDR1 is MDHEN and CDR2 SYDVKM. This CDR3 reads CASSLLDILGAPEKLFF. The CDR3 bases are TGTGCCAGCAGTTTATTGGACATTTTAGGGGCCCCGGAAAAACTGTTTTTT.

This chain uses TRBV30 with TRBJ2-2; 7 positions agree with TRBD1. Germline V gives CDR1 GTSNPN, CDR2 SVGIG (reference sequence). Trimming removed 5 bases from V and 7 bases from J; junction bases left unmatched: 4. The CDR3 has 12 residues. CDR3 DNA sequence: TGTGCCTGGGGGTGGGACAGCGGGGAGCTGTTTTTT. Its translation is CAWGWDSGELFF.

The chain carries TRBV7-2 and TRBJ2-7; 8 bases line up with TRBD1. The CDR3 length is 14 residues. Germline V CDR1 and CDR2: SGHTA, FQGNSA. The ends lost 5 bases at V and 3 bases at J; junction bases unmatched: 6. The CDR3 is CASSLQTGDYEQYF. CDR3 in DNA: TGTGCCAGCAGCCTACAGACAGGGGACTACGAGCAGTACTTC. The variable domain in full, completed from reference TRBV7-2 and TRBJ2-7, reads GAGVSQSPSNKVTEKGKDVELRCDPISGHTALYWYRQSLGQGLEFLIYFQGNSAPDKSGLPSDRFSAERTGGSVSTLTIQRTQQEDSAVYLCASSLQTGDYEQYFGPGTRLTVT.

The V gene is TRBV7-9, the J gene TRBJ1-2; tentative D call: TRBD1 (5 bases). Trimming left V 5 bases short and J 7 bases short, with 14 bases between. The CDR3 has 13 residues. Germline V lookup: CDR1 SEHNR, CDR2 FQNEAQ (reference sequence). The CDR3 bases are TGTGCCAGCAGCCGATCCTCGGGGGGTGGCTACACCTTC. Residues: CASSRSSGGGYTF.

CDR3 sequence: CASVGASGRNEQFF. The CDR3 DNA reads TGTGCTAGTGTGGGAGCTAGCGGGAGGAATGAGCAGTTCTTC. The V gene is TRBV12-5, the J gene TRBJ2-1; 11 nucleotides agree with TRBD2. Unmatched junction bases numbered 6, after V lost 7 bases and J lost 7 bases. Germline CDR1 and CDR2: LGHNT and FRNRAP. The CDR3 is 14 amino acids.